Presented here are 21 T cell receptor beta chains from one specimen sequenced in a study of blood T cell repertoires in COVID-19. The protocol was immunoSEQ multiplex PCR, while the TCRdb copy is restricted to in-frame clones and leaves out a portion. The data contain some 190,000 clones, approximately 85% of them singletons. Sequenced sample: peripheral blood. The receptors shown here come from a woman older than 75 with acute or convalescent COVID-19.

J is TRBJ2-6 and V is TRBV28; the D gene is possibly TRBD2 (7 bases). V was cut by 6 bases and J by 4 bases, with 10 bases left in between. This CDR3 is built from 14 residues. Germline V CDR1 and CDR2: MDHEN, SYDVKM. In DNA, the CDR3 is TGTGCCAGCAGCGGGGGGCTGGGGGCCAACGTCCTGACTTTC. Translation gives CASSGGLGANVLTF.

V gene TRBV6-5 combines with J gene TRBJ2-7, with 9 bases that match TRBD1. This CDR3 has 14 amino acids. Looked up from germline, CDR1 is MNHEY and CDR2 is SVGAGI. V lost 5 bases and J lost 6; bases outside the gene matches: 8. Here the CDR3 DNA reads TGTGCCAGCAGTCCACGGGACAGGGCCGGCGAGCAGTACTTC. Translating it yields CASSPRDRAGEQYF.

V and J are TRBV20-1 and TRBJ1-3; D gene ambiguous. CDR1 DFQATT and CDR2 SNEGSKA come from the germline V gene (reference sequence). V was cut by 6 bases and J by 4 bases, with 7 bases left in between. The CDR3 has 11 amino acids. CDR3: CSALVGNTIYF. The DNA for the CDR3 is TGCAGTGCCCTCGTCGGAAACACCATATATTTT.

This clone was counted between two and nine times. The rearrangement uses TRBV2 and TRBJ2-2, with 7 bases fitting TRBD2. The CDR3 covers 15 residues. J gave up 5 bases and V 6 bases, and 9 bases lay outside the gene matches. Per the germline V gene, CDR1 is SNHLY and CDR2 is FYNNEI. The CDR3 bases are TGTGCCAGCAGCCTGGTCCACGGGGGGACCGGGGAGCTGTTTTTT. Protein: CASSLVHGGTGELFF.

This chain uses TRBV30 with TRBJ2-3; TRBD2 agrees at 7 bases. V gave up 2 bases and J gave up 6 bases; unmatched junction bases: 2. Germline assignment: CDR1 GTSNPN and CDR2 SVGIG (reference sequence). This CDR3 contains 12 residues. Written as DNA, the CDR3 is TGTGCCTGGAGTTACGGGGGGGATACGCAGTATTTT. This sequence encodes CAWSYGGDTQYF.

This chain uses TRBV20-1 with TRBJ2-1, with D possibly matching TRBD2 (5 bases). CDR3 length equals 17 residues. Trimming removed 3 bases from V and 0 bases from J, with 18 bases in between. Germline values: CDR1 DFQATT, CDR2 SNEGSKA (reference sequence). The CDR3 spells CSASLRMVGSSYNEQFF. In nucleotides, the CDR3 is TGCAGTGCTAGTCTTAGAATGGTAGGGAGCTCCTACAATGAGCAGTTCTTC.

The chain employs TRBV19 and TRBJ2-5; 11 bases are a match to TRBD2. Losses at the gene ends were 7 bases for V and 5 bases for J; bases not matched to a gene: 12. Germline V gene data show CDR1 as LNHDA and CDR2 as SQIVND (reference sequence). The CDR3 length is 16 residues. DNA of the CDR3: TGTGCCAGTAAGGGTAGCGGGAGGGCCACGGGGGAGACCCAGTACTTC. It is translated as CASKGSGRATGETQYF.

This chain joins TRBV7-2 and TRBJ1-3, with D perhaps matching TRBD1 (6 bases). CDR3 length: 13 residues. CDR1 and CDR2 from the germline V gene are SGHTA and FQGNSA. V lost 5 bases to trimming and J lost 6 bases, with 11 bases between them. DNA of the CDR3: TGTGCCAGCAGCACGGACAGAGCAAACACCATATATTTT. Translation: CASSTDRANTIYF.

The chain employs TRBV5-6 and TRBJ2-4, with TRBD2 matching over 9 bases. CDR1 and CDR2 (germline): SGHDT, YYEEEE. The CDR3 extends over 14 amino acids. V lost 4 bases, J lost 8 bases, and 7 bases stayed unmatched. In DNA, the CDR3 is TGTGCCAGCAGCCGAGGGACTAGCATTTACATTCAGTACTTC. Its protein is CASSRGTSIYIQYF.

The V and J genes are TRBV25-1 and TRBJ2-7; the match to TRBD2 covers 7 bases. Germline V CDR1 and CDR2: MGHDK, SYGVNS. This CDR3 is built from 14 residues. V gave up 5 bases and J gave up 0 bases; unmatched junction bases: 4. DNA for the CDR3: TGTGCCAGCAGTCGACTAGCCCTCTCCTACGAGCAGTACTTC. Encoded protein: CASSRLALSYEQYF.

The rearrangement uses TRBV19 and TRBJ1-1; 8 bases match TRBD1. J lost 0 bases, V lost 7 bases, and 13 bases had no gene match. Germline assignment: CDR1 LNHDA and CDR2 SQIVND (reference sequence). The CDR3 contains 17 residues. DNA for the CDR3: TGTGCCAGTAATAGTCAGGGGGCAAGGGGGGTGAACACTGAAGCTTTCTTT. Encoded protein: CASNSQGARGVNTEAFF. Combining the CDR3 with reference TRBV19 and TRBJ1-1 gives the whole variable domain DGGITQSPKYLFRKEGQNVTLSCEQNLNHDAMYWYRQDPGQGLRLIYYSQIVNDFQKGDIAEGYSVSREKKESFPLTVTSAQKNPTAFYLCASNSQGARGVNTEAFFGQGTRLTVV.

This clone was seen only once. V and J are TRBV6-5 and TRBJ1-6; 7 bases match TRBD1. V lost 5 bases and J lost 7; bases outside the gene matches: 8. The CDR3 length is 15 residues. CDR1 is MNHEY and CDR2 is SVGAGI in the germline V gene. The CDR3 sequence is CASSSRTGLNSPLHF. The CDR3 DNA sequence: TGTGCCAGCAGTAGTCGGACAGGCCTAAATTCACCCCTCCACTTT.

The genes are TRBV18 and TRBJ1-4; D is perhaps TRBD1 (5 bases). Germline V gene sequence: CDR1 KGHSH, CDR2 LQKENI. Trimming cost V 3 bases and J 7 bases, with 15 bases left between them. The CDR3 length is 15 residues. CDR3: CASSPPGGNREKLFF. Written as DNA, the CDR3 is TGTGCCAGCTCACCTCCCGGGGGGAATCGTGAAAAACTGTTTTTT.

The rearrangement uses TRBV30 and TRBJ1-6; the D is unclear. The CDR3 runs to 14 residues. Germline values: CDR1 GTSNPN, CDR2 SVGIG (reference sequence). The V end was cut by 4 bases, the J end by 5 bases, with 12 bases between. The chain's CDR3 is CAWTVGVNNSPLHF. The CDR3 nucleotides are TGTGCCTGGACGGTGGGAGTTAATAATTCACCCCTCCACTTT.

This sequence joins TRBV7-8 and TRBJ1-4; 7 nucleotides align to TRBD1. Germline V lookup: CDR1 SGHVS, CDR2 FQNEAQ. Losses at the gene ends were 3 bases for V and 9 bases for J; bases not matched to a gene: 10. The CDR3 contains 15 residues. The CDR3 DNA is TGTGCCAGCAGCTTGGACCGGGACAGACAAAAAAAACTGTTTTTT. It codes for CASSLDRDRQKKLFF. Looking up the rest from reference TRBV7-8 and TRBJ1-4 gives the full variable domain: GAGVSQSPRYKVAKRGQDVALRCDPISGHVSLFWYQQALGQGPEFLTYFQNEAQLDKSGLPSDRFFAERPEGSVSTLKIQRTQQEDSAVYLCASSLDRDRQKKLFFGSGTQLSVL.

V usage is TRBV23-1 and J usage is TRBJ1-5, with D maybe TRBD1 (5 bases). TRBV23-1 is an ORF; its function is uncertain. The CDR3 has 17 amino acids. Trimming pared 2 bases from V and 3 bases from J, leaving 17 bases between. The CDR3 spells CASSQPPDSRNNQPQHF. The CDR3 bases are TGCGCCAGCAGTCAACCCCCTGACAGCCGGAACAATCAGCCCCAGCATTTT.

The chain recombines TRBV12-3 or TRBV12-4 with TRBJ1-1, with no clear D. The V end lost 5 bases, the J end lost 11 bases, and 12 bases lay between the germline ends. The CDR3 length is 11 residues. DNA for the CDR3: TGTGCCAGCAGTACTTACCTCCCTGCTTTCTTT. Translating gives CASSTYLPAFF.

The chain recombines TRBV7-2 with TRBJ1-1; the D is unclear. The germline V gene has CDR1 SGHTA and CDR2 FQGNSA. The CDR3 extends over 13 amino acids. V shed 6 bases and J shed 4 bases, with 12 bases lying between them. The CDR3 DNA is TGTGCCAGCAGGAGAGGACTTCCCACTGAAGCTTTCTTT. It codes for CASRRGLPTEAFF.

The CDR3 spells CASSLGTSGRIGYEQYF. In DNA, the CDR3 is TGCGCCAGCAGCTTGGGGACTAGCGGGAGAATAGGCTACGAGCAGTACTTC. The V gene is TRBV5-1, the J gene TRBJ2-7, with 13 positions matching TRBD2. This CDR3 region has 17 residues. The germline CDR1 and CDR2 sequences are SGHRS and YFSETQ. The V segment lost 0 bases and the J segment 3 bases; nucleotides outside the gene matches: 6.

This clone was seen once. V gene TRBV7-2 combines with J gene TRBJ1-1; D call uncertain. V shed 1 base and J shed 1 base, with 7 bases lying between them. The CDR3 is 14 residues long. Germline V gene lookup returns CDR1 SGHTA and CDR2 FQGNSA. This CDR3 reads CASSLDPGNTEAFF. CDR3 bases: TGTGCCAGCAGCTTAGACCCGGGGAACACTGAAGCTTTCTTT.

This clone was recorded at least ten times. The V gene is TRBV18, the J gene TRBJ2-7; TRBD2 matches at 14 bases. V shed 4 bases, J shed 3 bases, and the junction held 2 bases outside the gene matches. The V gene's germline CDR1 is KGHSH and CDR2 LQKENI. The CDR3 totals 15 residues. The CDR3 bases are TGTGCCAGCTCACGGGGACTAGCGGGAGACTACGAGCAGTACTTC. Amino acids: CASSRGLAGDYEQYF.